What follows describes a single TCR beta chain. Its antigen is undetermined. These data are taken from a study of OX40 agonist ivuxolimab in advanced cancers. Study results and limitations: In the expanded peripheral T cells, antigen specificity was never determined.

Trimming removed 5 bases from V and 0 bases from J, with 17 bases in between. The germline CDR1 and CDR2 sequences are SEHNR and FQNEAQ (reference sequence). CDR3 length: 16 amino acids. Blood sampling was done at baseline, cycle 4 day 1, and cycle 7 day 1. Generated by immunoSEQ multiplex PCR, the TCRdb table keeps only in-frame clones and is missing some. Altogether fewer than 40,000 clones are present, about 90% being singletons, with the ten largest covering under 20%. The genes are TRBV7-9 and TRBJ2-7, with D maybe TRBD2 (6 bases). This TCR was recovered from an adult with an advanced solid tumor such as melanoma, head and neck, liver or kidney cancer. The starting material was CD4+ or CD8+ T cells sorted from blood, obtained in a trial of the OX40 agonist ivuxolimab. CDR3 nucleotide sequence: TGTGCCAGCAGCCCCAGCCGCGGGGTAAGCTCCTACGAGCAGTACTTC. Translating gives CASSPSRGVSSYEQYF. The full variable domain, rest sourced from reference TRBV7-9 and TRBJ2-7, is DTGVSQNPRHKITKRGQNVTFRCDPISEHNRLYWYRQTLGQGPEFLTYFQNEAQLEKSRLLSDRFSAERPKGSFSTLEIQRTEQGDSAMYLCASSPSRGVSSYEQYFGPGTRLTVT.